The entry that follows covers one TCR beta chain sequence. Antigen unknown. The germline gives CDR1 MNHEY, CDR2 SVGAGI. The trim removed 5 bases at V and 7 bases at J, leaving 13 bases unmatched. The CDR3 runs 15 residues. The entry originates in a study of T cell responses to AZD1222 COVID-19 vaccine. Notes on the study in general: Spike was spanned by vaccine-associated CD4 TCRs, which were dominant at 160-218 and 743-854. The donor cohort was predominantly white British with a female majority, and clonal diversity may have been underestimated. Increases in Spike-specific TCR breadth and depth were seen after two AZD1222 doses. Close to half of all spike-specific TCRs reportedly target regions of the variants that are unmutated.

Assay: immunoSEQ multiplex PCR; the TCRdb copy retains only in-frame clones and omits some. There are 180,000 or so clones in the sample; approximately 94% occur only once, and 1% lies in the top ten. This chain connects TRBV6-5 to TRBJ1-2; TRBD1 matches at 7 bases. The source material was peripheral blood, sampled 28 days after the second AZD1222 dose. The receptor was isolated from an adult who received the AZD1222 COVID-19 vaccine. The CDR3 loop is CASSPLGGDSTGYTF. As DNA, the CDR3 is TGTGCCAGCAGTCCCTTAGGAGGGGACAGTACTGGCTACACCTTC.